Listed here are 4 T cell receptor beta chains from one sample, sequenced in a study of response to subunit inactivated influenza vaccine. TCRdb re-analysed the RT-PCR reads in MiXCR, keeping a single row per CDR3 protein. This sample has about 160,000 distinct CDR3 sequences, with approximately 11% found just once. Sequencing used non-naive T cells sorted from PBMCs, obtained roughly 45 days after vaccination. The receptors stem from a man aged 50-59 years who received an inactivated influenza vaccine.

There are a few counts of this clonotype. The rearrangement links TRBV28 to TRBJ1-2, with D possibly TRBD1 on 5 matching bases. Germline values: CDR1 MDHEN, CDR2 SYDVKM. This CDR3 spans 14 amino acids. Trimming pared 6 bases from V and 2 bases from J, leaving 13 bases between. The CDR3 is CASRTGRRNYGYTF. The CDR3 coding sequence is TGTGCCAGCAGGACGGGACGGAGGAACTATGGCTACACCTTC.

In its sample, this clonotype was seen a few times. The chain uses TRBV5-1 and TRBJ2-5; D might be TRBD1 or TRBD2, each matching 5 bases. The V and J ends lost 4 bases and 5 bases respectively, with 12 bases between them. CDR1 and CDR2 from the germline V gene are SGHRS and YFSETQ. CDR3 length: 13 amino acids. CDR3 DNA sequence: TGCGCCAGCAGCGCTGGGACCAGGGAGACCCAGTACTTC. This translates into CASSAGTRETQYF.

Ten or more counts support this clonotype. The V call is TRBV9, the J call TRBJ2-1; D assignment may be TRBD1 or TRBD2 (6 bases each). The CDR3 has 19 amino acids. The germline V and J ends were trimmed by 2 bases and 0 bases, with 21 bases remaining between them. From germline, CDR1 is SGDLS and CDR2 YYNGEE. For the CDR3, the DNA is TGTGCCAGCAGCGTTGGGGGCGGGACCGTACCAAGCTCCTACAATGAGCAGTTCTTC. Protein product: CASSVGGGTVPSSYNEQFF.

CDR3 region: CASSRMGLAGIANTGELFF. The CDR3 bases are TGTGCCAGTAGCCGTATGGGGCTAGCGGGGATCGCGAACACCGGGGAGCTGTTTTTT. This chain joins TRBV19 and TRBJ2-2, with 9 nucleotides matching TRBD2. Germline trimming cut 6 bases from V and 0 bases from J; bases unmatched to any gene: 14. This CDR3 region has 19 residues. Germline V lookup: CDR1 LNHDA, CDR2 SQIVND (reference sequence).